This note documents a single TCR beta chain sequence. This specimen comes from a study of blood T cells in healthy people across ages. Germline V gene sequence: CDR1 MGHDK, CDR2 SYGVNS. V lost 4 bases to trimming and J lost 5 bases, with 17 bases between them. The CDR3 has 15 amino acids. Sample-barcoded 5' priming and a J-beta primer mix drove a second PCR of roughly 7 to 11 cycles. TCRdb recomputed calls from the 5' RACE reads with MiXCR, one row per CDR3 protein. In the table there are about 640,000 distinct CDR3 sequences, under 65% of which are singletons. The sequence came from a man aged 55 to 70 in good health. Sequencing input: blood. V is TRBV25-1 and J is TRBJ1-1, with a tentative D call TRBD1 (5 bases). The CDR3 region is CASSGNTGLRTEAFF. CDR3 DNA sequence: TGTGCCAGCAGTGGAAACACAGGTTTGAGAACTGAAGCTTTCTTT.